This T cell receptor (beta chain) was profiled in a study of blood T cell repertoires in COVID-19. On the study more broadly: The study drew acute and convalescent COVID-19 samples from the United States, Italy and Spain. PBMCs, B-cell-depleted T cells, or T cells provided the cDNA or gDNA that made up the material.

V lost 3 bases, J lost 2 bases, and 13 bases lay in between. The CDR3 runs to 15 residues. The germline V gene encodes CDR1 SGDLS and CDR2 YYNGEE. In the authors' workflow: Amplification of reference gene primers was used by the study to estimate nucleated cell counts. TCRdb's copy holds only in-frame clones and misses some; the assay was immunoSEQ multiplex PCR. V and J calls plus clone size are reproduced from that table; the DNA served to infer D and trimming. Here the sample spans approximately 260,000 clones, approximately 88% being singletons. This clone was picked up one time. The sample was peripheral blood. The V and J genes are TRBV9 and TRBJ2-3; D may be TRBD2 (6 bases). The sequence derives from a man aged 50-59 years with acute or convalescent COVID-19. The CDR3 sequence is CASSGGDFPTDTQYF. In DNA, the CDR3 is TGTGCCAGCAGCGGGGGGGACTTTCCCACAGATACGCAGTATTTT.